Many counts were recorded for the clone carrying this TCR beta chain. Its antigen is as yet unknown. This sample is part of a study of T-cell memory formation after mild COVID-19. The overall study: Clustering of TCRs was largely donor specific. Study-wide points: SARS-CoV-2 specificity was not confirmed for second-wave clones peaking on day 37.

The CDR3 sequence is 14 residues long. Per the germline V gene, CDR1 is LGHDT and CDR2 is YNNKEL (reference sequence). V lost 4 bases to trimming and J lost 15 bases; unmatched junction nucleotides: 7. One entry per CDR3 protein, called by TCRdb with MiXCR from the 5' RACE reads. The sample has 25,000 to 30,000 distinct CDR3 sequences; about 15% are singletons. This receptor was obtained from an adult who had mild COVID-19 (a few samples of this study predate the infection). Cell type and time point are not known. The rearrangement uses TRBV3-1 and TRBJ2-1; the match to TRBD2 covers 15 bases. Material: PBMCs or a T cell subset sorted from them (not recorded which). The DNA of the CDR3 is TGTGCCAGCAGCCTGGGGACTAGCGGGGGGCCTTCGTTCTTC. Its translation: CASSLGTSGGPSFF.